The clone carrying this T cell receptor (beta chain) was recorded only once. Its antigen remains unknown. Trimming pared 10 bases from V and 1 base from J, leaving 11 bases between. CDR1 SEHNR and CDR2 FQNEAQ come from the germline V gene (reference sequence). The CDR3 contains 13 residues. This record belongs to a study of blood T cells in healthy people across ages. Findings of the study overall: Versus aged donors, long-lived donors had higher diversity and more naive CD4+ cells. Per million T cells, TCR beta diversity dropped about linearly as age rose.

The sample, about 10 milliliters of peripheral blood, was drawn from each donor. A sample-barcoded 5' primer and a J-beta primer mix were used in a second PCR of about 6 to 12 cycles. Paired-end reads containing CDR3 totaled no fewer than 2.5 million for each sample. MiXCR, run by TCRdb on the 5' RACE reads, gives a single entry per CDR3 protein. The sample lists about a million distinct CDR3 sequences; 51% were seen once. The J gene is TRBJ2-1, the V gene TRBV7-9; D may be TRBD2 (6 bases). Sequenced material: blood. This TCR was recovered from a woman in her sixties or seventies in good health. This chain's CDR3 is CATAGRSYNEQFF. The CDR3 DNA is TGTGCCACCGCGGGGAGGTCCTACAATGAGCAGTTCTTC.